The T cell receptor (beta chain) under discussion was sequenced for a study of control samples from healthy donors and cancer patients. Libraries were prepared by immunoSEQ multiplex PCR; TCRdb keeps only in-frame clonotypes and omits some of them. Among about 120,000 clones listed, around nine tenths were seen once. With 0 bases removed from V and 5 bases from J, the gap between germline ends came to 10 bases. This CDR3 has 13 amino acids. From germline, CDR1 is GTSNPN and CDR2 SVGIG (reference sequence). Sequenced: blood. The V and J genes are TRBV30 and TRBJ2-5, with D hard to call. This clonotype originated in a man aged 25 to 40 in good health. In DNA form, the CDR3 reads TGTGCCTGGAGTGTAACTGCGATGGAGACCCAGTACTTC. Encoded protein: CAWSVTAMETQYF. The full variable domain, completed using reference TRBV30 and TRBJ2-5, is SQTIHQWPATLVQPVGSPLSLECTVEGTSNPNLYWYRQAAGRGLQLLFYSVGIGQISSEVPQNLSASRPQDRQFILSSKKLLLSDSGFYLCAWSVTAMETQYFGPGTRLLVL.